The present T cell receptor beta chain was sequenced within a study of glioma-infiltrating T cells. This clonotype was counted ten times or more. Using RNA template, CDR3s of TCR alpha and beta were amplified with iRepertoire arm-PCR. MiXCR, run by TCRdb on the multiplex PCR reads, gives a single entry per CDR3 protein. The table lists some 99,000 distinct CDR3 sequences, 25% to 30% of them singletons. Germline lookup yields CDR1 SEHNR and CDR2 FQNEAQ (reference sequence). V trimming: 8 bases; J trimming: 7 bases; junction bases outside the gene matches: 17. The CDR3 runs 16 residues. The chain joins TRBV7-9 to TRBJ2-1, with 7 bases lining up with TRBD1. This TCR derives from a human donor with low-grade glioma or glioblastoma, undergoing nonglioma brain surgery, or in good health (not recorded which). Sequencing used glioma tissue, nonneoplastic brain tissue, or PBMCs (not recorded which). Written as DNA, the CDR3 is TGTGCCAGCTGGGGGCCCTACCCGGGACAGAAAAATGAGCAGTTCTTC. It codes for CASWGPYPGQKNEQFF.